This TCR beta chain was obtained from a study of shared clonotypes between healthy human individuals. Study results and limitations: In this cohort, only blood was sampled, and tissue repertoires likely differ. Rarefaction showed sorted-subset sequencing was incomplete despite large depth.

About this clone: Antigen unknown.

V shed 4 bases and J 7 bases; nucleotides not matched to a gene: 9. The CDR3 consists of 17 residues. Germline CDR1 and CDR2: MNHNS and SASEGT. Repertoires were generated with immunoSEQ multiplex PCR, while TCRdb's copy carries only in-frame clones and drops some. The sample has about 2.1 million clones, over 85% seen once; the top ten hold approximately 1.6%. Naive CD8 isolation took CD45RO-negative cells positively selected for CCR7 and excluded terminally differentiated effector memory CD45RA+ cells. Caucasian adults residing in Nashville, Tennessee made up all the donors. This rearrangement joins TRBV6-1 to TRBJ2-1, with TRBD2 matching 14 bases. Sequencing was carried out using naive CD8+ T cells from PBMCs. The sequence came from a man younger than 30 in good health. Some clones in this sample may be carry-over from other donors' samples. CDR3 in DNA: TGTGCCAGCAGTGGAAGACTAGCGGGAGGGCCAAGGAATGAGCAGTTCTTC. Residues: CASSGRLAGGPRNEQFF.